The 32 T cell receptor beta chains below come from one sample, sequenced in a study of metastatic and nonmetastatic thyroid tumors. TCRdb re-clonotyped the PCR reads via MiXCR. The table includes about 12,000 clones, 25% to 35% detected once. Before thyroid surgery, none of the patients had received any treatment. Source material: tumor tissue. The receptors derive from a female donor with papillary thyroid cancer or a benign thyroid nodule (not recorded which). Some clones in this sample may be carry-over from other donors' samples.

This clone has a handful of counts. The rearrangement uses TRBV6-5 and TRBJ2-3; 7 nucleotides match TRBD2. The CDR3 is made up of 14 amino acids. V shed 2 bases and J 3 bases; nucleotides not matched to a gene: 2. Germline V gene lookup returns CDR1 MNHEY and CDR2 SVGAGI. This CDR3 is CASSYGGGTDTQYF. In DNA form, the CDR3 reads TGTGCCAGCAGTTACGGGGGGGGGACAGATACGCAGTATTTT.

Points on this clone: Sequence at one end of the junction differs from germline and may be a read error. The chain uses TRBV20-1 and TRBJ2-7; 12 bases map to TRBD2. Germline assignment: CDR1 DFQATT and CDR2 SNEGSKA (reference sequence). This CDR3 is built from 13 residues. The CDR3 coding sequence is TGCAGTGCTAGAGATGCGAGGACTAGCGGGACTGACTTC. This translates into CSARDARTSGTDF.

Ten or more counts support this clone. The J gene is TRBJ2-7, the V gene TRBV4-1; D uncertain. The CDR3 length is 17 residues. Germline V lookup: CDR1 MGHRA, CDR2 YSYEKL. V was shortened by 3 bases and J by 2 bases, with 20 bases between the two germline ends. This CDR3 is CASSQRPHGGRTYEQYF. The CDR3 DNA follows: TGCGCCAGCAGCCAGAGACCCCATGGCGGAAGAACCTACGAGCAGTACTTC.

This rearrangement joins TRBV6-1 to TRBJ1-5, with TRBD1 matching 10 bases. Germline V CDR1 and CDR2: MNHNS, SASEGT. The CDR3 has 15 residues. Trimming at V came to 11 bases and at J to 7 bases, leaving 14 bases not matched to a gene. The CDR3 spells CAGHDGGTGVQPQHF. CDR3 nucleotide sequence: TGTGCCGGACATGATGGTGGGACAGGGGTACAGCCCCAGCATTTT.

V gene TRBV20-1 combines with J gene TRBJ2-1; 7 nucleotides align to TRBD2. The length of the CDR3 is 14 residues. The V segment lost 3 bases and the J segment 0 bases; nucleotides outside the gene matches: 2. Germline CDR1 reads DFQATT; CDR2 reads SNEGSKA (reference sequence). The CDR3 DNA reads as TGCAGTGCTAGGGGCGGGAGCTCCTACAATGAGCAGTTCTTC. Protein: CSARGGSSYNEQFF.

This clone has ten or more counts. A much larger clone lies one base from this, so it may be a read error. This chain links TRBV7-9 with TRBJ2-1, with D unclear. CDR1 SEHNR and CDR2 FQNEAQ come from the germline V gene (reference sequence). Between the trimmed V and J ends, which lost 1 base and 8 bases, there was a span of 3 bases. The CDR3 has 11 amino acids. CDR3 residues: CASSLVYEQFF. The CDR3 nucleotides are TGTGCCAGCAGCTTAGTCTATGAGCAGTTCTTC.

This clone was detected a few times. The J gene is TRBJ2-7, the V gene TRBV15, with 7 bases lining up with TRBD1. The CDR3 covers 14 residues. CDR1 LNHNV and CDR2 YYDKDF come from the germline V gene (reference sequence). J gave up 3 bases and V 3 bases, and 5 bases lay outside the gene matches. The DNA for the CDR3 is TGTGCCACCAGCAGCCGACAGGGAGACTACGAGCAGTACTTC. Translating it yields CATSSRQGDYEQYF. The variable domain in full, with the rest retrieved from reference TRBV15 and TRBJ2-7, is DAMVIQNPRYQVTQFGKPVTLSCSQTLNHNVMYWYQQKSSQAPKLLFHYYDKDFNNEADTPDNFQSRRPNTSFCFLDIRSPGLGDTAMYLCATSSRQGDYEQYFGPGTRLTVT.

This clone was found many times. Other DNA sequences in this specimen translate into the identical CDR3. The gene calls are TRBV9 and TRBJ2-2; D unclear. Germline CDR1 is SGDLS and CDR2 is YYNGEE. V lost 0 bases, J lost 4 bases, and 4 bases lay in between. This CDR3 comprises 13 residues. This chain's CDR3 is CASSVDLTGELFF. The CDR3 DNA follows: TGTGCCAGCAGCGTAGACCTCACCGGGGAGCTGTTTTTT.

This clone was counted at least ten times. This chain joins TRBV5-4 and TRBJ2-2; D is uncertain. V gave up 6 bases and J gave up 4 bases, with 19 bases separating them. This CDR3 has 16 residues. CDR1 is SGHNT and CDR2 is YYREEE in the germline V gene (reference sequence). The CDR3 here is CASTSASVRTTGELFF. The CDR3, as DNA: TGTGCCAGCACCTCCGCTTCTGTCAGAACCACCGGGGAGCTGTTTTTT.

This clone has a handful of counts. The germline gene is not matched at one end of the junction; a read error may be the cause. The chain couples TRBV27 to TRBJ2-3; possibly TRBD1 for D (6 bases). Germline loops: CDR1 MNHEY, CDR2 SMNVEV (reference sequence). This CDR3 has 14 residues. CDR3 coding DNA: TGTGCCAACAGTTGGGGGCGCGGTACAGATACGCAGTATTTT. It is translated as CANSWGRGTDTQYF.

In its sample, this clone was seen many times. The chain links TRBV4-2 to TRBJ1-1; D is unresolved. This CDR3 is 17 amino acids long. V was trimmed by 0 bases and J by 5 bases, leaving 19 bases between them. In germline, CDR1 is LGHNA, CDR2 YNFKEQ. CDR3 amino acids: CASSQDENAQAGTEAFF. Written as DNA, the CDR3 is TGTGCCAGCAGCCAAGATGAAAATGCCCAGGCGGGGACTGAAGCTTTCTTT.

At least ten counts were recorded for this clone. The V gene is TRBV28, the J gene TRBJ2-5; maybe TRBD1 (6 bases). The CDR3 totals 14 residues. The V gene lost 5 bases and the J gene lost 4 bases, with 14 bases spanning the gap. The germline V gene has CDR1 MDHEN and CDR2 SYDVKM. The CDR3, as DNA: TGTGCCAGCAGTGAAGCTGGGGGCGTAGAGACCCAGTACTTC. As protein: CASSEAGGVETQYF.

This clone was seen ten or more times. This chain joins TRBV14 and TRBJ1-5; 9 bases line up with TRBD1. The CDR3 length is 15 residues. The V gene end was trimmed by 3 bases and the J gene end by 1 base; junction bases not matched to a gene: 1. CDR1 and CDR2 from the germline V gene are SGHDN and FVKESK. As DNA, the CDR3 is TGTGCCAGCAGCCATGGGACAGGGAGCAATCAGCCCCAGCATTTT. Translating gives CASSHGTGSNQPQHF.

This clone was found a few times. V and J are TRBV27 and TRBJ2-7; possible D gene TRBD1, 5 bases. The V gene lost 2 bases and the J gene lost 4 bases, with 9 bases spanning the gap. Germline CDR1 is MNHEY and CDR2 is SMNVEV (reference sequence). This CDR3 has 13 amino acids. The DNA for the CDR3 is TGTGCCAGCAGTTTACAGGGTAATTACGAGCAGTACTTC. Translating it yields CASSLQGNYEQYF.

This clone was seen a handful of times. One end of the junction does not line up with germline, which may come from a read error. The chain links TRBV12-5 to TRBJ1-1, with D maybe TRBD1 (6 bases). The CDR3 length is 18 residues. Germline V lookup: CDR1 LGHNT, CDR2 FRNRAP. The CDR3 here is CASGLVLGRGQGNTEPFF. The CDR3 bases are TGTGCTAGTGGTTTGGTACTCGGCAGGGGCCAAGGGAACACTGAACCTTTCTTT.

V and J are TRBV5-1 and TRBJ2-7; D perhaps matches TRBD2 (5 bases). Germline V gene lookup returns CDR1 SGHRS and CDR2 YFSETQ. Trimming left V 0 bases short and J 7 bases short, with 11 bases between. The CDR3 has 13 amino acids. The CDR3, as DNA: TGCGCCAGCAGCTTGGGAAGGGCGGGTGAGCAGTACTTC. Encoded protein: CASSLGRAGEQYF.

This clone has at least ten counts. A much larger clone lies a single base off, so this may be a read error. This sequence joins TRBV18 and TRBJ2-1, with D perhaps matching TRBD2 (5 bases). Deletions cut 0 bases from V and 6 bases from J, with 18 bases between. Looked up from germline, CDR1 is KGHSH and CDR2 is LQKENI. This CDR3 spans 17 amino acids. CDR3 nucleotide sequence: TGTGCCAGCTCACCACCTGGGGATGTAGTGGGAGTCAATGAGCAGTTCTTC. It translates to CASSPPGDVVGVNEQFF. Variable domain in full (rest from reference TRBV18 and TRBJ2-1): NAGVMQNPRHLVRRRGQEARLRCSPMKGHSHVYWYRQLPEEGLKFMVYLQKENIIDESGMPKERFSAEFPKEGPSILRIQQVVRGDSAAYFCASSPPGDVVGVNEQFFGPGTRLTVL.

This clone was seen repeatedly, ten times or more. This may arise from a read error, as a much more abundant clone is one base away. Other DNA sequences in the same sample also yield this CDR3. V and J are TRBV6-1 and TRBJ2-6, with D perhaps matching TRBD1 (6 bases). The CDR3 is 15 amino acids. Per germline, CDR1 MNHNS and CDR2 SASEGT. V lost 6 bases, J lost 4 bases, and 13 bases lay in between. In DNA, the CDR3 is TGTGCCAGCAGCCTGCAGGGGTCCGGGGCCAACGTCCTGACTTTC. Translating gives CASSLQGSGANVLTF.

V and J are TRBV6-2 or TRBV6-3 and TRBJ2-7; the D call may be TRBD1 or TRBD2 (5 bases each). Germline-derived CDR1 and CDR2 are MNHEY and SVGEGT. Between the trimmed V and J ends, which lost 4 bases and 0 bases, there was a span of 13 bases. This CDR3 is built from 15 residues. The CDR3: CASSSGRLRSYEQYF. The CDR3 DNA follows: TGTGCCAGCAGTTCGGGACGGCTCCGCTCCTACGAGCAGTACTTC.

This clone is medium-sized. The rearrangement joins TRBV6-1 to TRBJ2-7; either TRBD1 or TRBD2 may fit D (5 bases each). This CDR3 region has 15 residues. The V end lost 5 bases, the J end lost 0 bases, and 14 bases lay between the germline ends. In germline, CDR1 is MNHNS, CDR2 SASEGT. The CDR3 coding sequence is TGTGCCAGCAGTTGGGACCGACTGAGCTCCTACGAGCAGTACTTC. As protein: CASSWDRLSSYEQYF.

The J gene is TRBJ2-2, the V gene TRBV2, with D uncertain. V was shortened by 6 bases and J by 6 bases, with 5 bases between the two germline ends. Germline V gene data show CDR1 as SNHLY and CDR2 as FYNNEI. This CDR3 region has 11 residues. DNA for the CDR3: TGTGCCAGCAGATCCTCCGGGGAGCTGTTTTTT. It specifies CASRSSGELFF.

The V call is TRBV28, the J call TRBJ1-5; D is perhaps TRBD1 (6 bases). This CDR3 spans 16 amino acids. Trimming shortened V by 6 bases and J by 0 bases, and 15 bases separated the two germline ends. CDR1 and CDR2 from the germline V gene are MDHEN and SYDVKM. Here the CDR3 DNA reads TGTGCCAGCAGCCCCGGGAGGGGACATAGCAATCAGCCCCAGCATTTT. Encoded protein: CASSPGRGHSNQPQHF.

The sample holds many counts of this clone. V and J are TRBV20-1 and TRBJ1-2; no reliable D call. V lost 7 bases, J lost 8 bases, and 14 bases lay in between. The CDR3 totals 11 residues. CDR1 is DFQATT and CDR2 is SNEGSKA in the germline V gene (reference sequence). CDR3 DNA sequence: TGCAGTGTTGATGGACCGACCGGCTACACCTTC. Encoded protein: CSVDGPTGYTF.

The chain employs TRBV2 and TRBJ2-3, with D perhaps TRBD2 (5 bases). Germline V gene sequence: CDR1 SNHLY, CDR2 FYNNEI. The CDR3 covers 12 residues. V lost 7 bases and J 5 bases, leaving 10 bases between the germline ends. The CDR3 region has the DNA TGTGCCAGCACCGTGGAGGTAGATACGCAGTATTTT. It translates to CASTVEVDTQYF.

A few counts support this clone. This chain uses TRBV19 with TRBJ1-2; D not resolved. V shed 9 bases and J shed 5 bases, with 16 bases lying between them. Per the germline V gene, CDR1 is LNHDA and CDR2 is SQIVND (reference sequence). CDR3 length equals 13 residues. The CDR3 reads CASRIDGKYGYTF. In DNA, the CDR3 is TGTGCCAGCCGTATAGATGGTAAATATGGCTACACCTTC.

Judged by abundance, this clone is medium-sized. This chain joins TRBV6-1 and TRBJ1-1; D is unclear. Germline values: CDR1 MNHNS, CDR2 SASEGT. V was clipped by 5 bases and J by 5 bases, with 12 bases between them. The CDR3 length is 13 residues. CDR3 DNA: TGTGCCAGCAGTCCTTATGGACGTACTGAAGCTTTCTTT. It yields the protein CASSPYGRTEAFF.

This clone is labeled as medium-sized. The chain couples TRBV5-1 to TRBJ2-1; 9 bases agree with TRBD2. V lost 4 bases, J lost 6 bases, and 11 bases stayed unmatched. The CDR3 extends over 16 amino acids. Germline V gene data show CDR1 as SGHRS and CDR2 as YFSETQ. CDR3 nucleotides: TGCGCCAGCAGCGTAAGACTAGCGGAGGGGTCCAATGAGCAGTTCTTC. Residues: CASSVRLAEGSNEQFF.

This clone was observed many times. The rearrangement links TRBV7-6 to TRBJ2-5, with D possibly matching TRBD2 (7 bases). Looked up from germline, CDR1 is SGHVS and CDR2 is FNYEAQ. V was cut by 4 bases and J by 5 bases, with 20 bases left in between. The CDR3 is 16 residues long. As DNA, the CDR3 is TGTGCCAGCAGCTCTGGACAGTGGGTGGGGGGGGAGACCCAGTACTTC. Translating it yields CASSSGQWVGGETQYF. The complete variable domain, with remaining parts taken from reference TRBV7-6 and TRBJ2-5, reads GAGVSQSPRYKVTKRGQDVALRCDPISGHVSLYWYRQALGQGPEFLTYFNYEAQQDKSGLPNDRFSAERPEGSISTLTIQRTEQRDSAMYRCASSSGQWVGGETQYFGPGTRLLVL.

The chain links TRBV6-2 or TRBV6-3 to TRBJ2-7; 7 bases map to TRBD1. The CDR3 sequence is 15 residues long. V was pared by 2 bases and J by 6 bases, with 10 bases of the junction left unmatched. Germline values: CDR1 MNHEY, CDR2 SVGEGT. CDR3 in DNA: TGTGCCAGCAGTTACGTTCTAGGGGGCCCCGGCGAGCAGTACTTC. Its translation: CASSYVLGGPGEQYF.

The chain joins TRBV20-1 to TRBJ2-7; 7 bases fit TRBD2. The CDR3 has 15 amino acids. Unmatched junction bases numbered 15, after V lost 6 bases and J lost 4 bases. Germline V gives CDR1 DFQATT, CDR2 SNEGSKA (reference sequence). CDR3 coding DNA: TGCAGTGCAAAAGCCGGACTAGAGGGGATTTACGAGCAGTACTTC. Its translation: CSAKAGLEGIYEQYF.

This clone came up a few times. J is TRBJ2-3 and V is TRBV6-1; 7 bases align to TRBD2. V was pared by 0 bases and J by 0 bases, with 0 bases of the junction left unmatched. The germline gives CDR1 MNHNS, CDR2 SASEGT. This CDR3 has 15 residues. This CDR3 is CASSEASGSTDTQYF. The CDR3 DNA sequence: TGTGCCAGCAGTGAAGCTAGCGGGAGCACAGATACGCAGTATTTT.

As concerns this clone: A much larger clone lies a single base off, so this may be a read error. This same CDR3 is encoded by further DNA sequences in the sample. V gene TRBV2 combines with J gene TRBJ2-3; D not resolved. The length of the CDR3 is 11 residues. V was shortened by 11 bases and J by 6 bases, with 12 bases between the two germline ends. Germline CDR1 SNHLY, CDR2 FYNNEI. The CDR3 DNA reads TGTGCCGTTCGACGTGGGGATACGCAGTATTTT. Translating gives CAVRRGDTQYF.